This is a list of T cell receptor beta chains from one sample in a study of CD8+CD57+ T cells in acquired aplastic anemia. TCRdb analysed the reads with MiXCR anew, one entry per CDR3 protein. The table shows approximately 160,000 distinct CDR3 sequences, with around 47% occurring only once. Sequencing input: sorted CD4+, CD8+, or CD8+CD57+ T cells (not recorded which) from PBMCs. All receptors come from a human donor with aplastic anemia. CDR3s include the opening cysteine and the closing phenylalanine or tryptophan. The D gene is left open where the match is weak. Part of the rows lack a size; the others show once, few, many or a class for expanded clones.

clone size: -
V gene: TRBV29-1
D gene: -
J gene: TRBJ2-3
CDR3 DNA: TGCAGCGCCTGGGACTCGGCGAACACAGATACGCAGTATTTT
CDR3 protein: CSAWDSANTDTQYF

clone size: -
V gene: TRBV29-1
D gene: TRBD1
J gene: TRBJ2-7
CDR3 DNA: TGCAGCGTTGAAGGTGGACAGGGGTACGAGCAGTACTTC
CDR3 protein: CSVEGGQGYEQYF

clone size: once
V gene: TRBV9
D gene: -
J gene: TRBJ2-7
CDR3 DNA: TGTGCCCCCACATGGGGGCAGTACTTC
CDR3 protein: CAPTWGQYF

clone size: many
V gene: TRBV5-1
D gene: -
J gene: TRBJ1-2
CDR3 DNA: TGCGCCAGCAGCGGGGGAGGAAACAATTATGGCTACACCTTC
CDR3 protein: CASSGGGNNYGYTF

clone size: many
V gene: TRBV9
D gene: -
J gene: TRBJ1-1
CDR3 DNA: TGTGCCAGCAGCCCCCGGGGTGATGCGAGGATTGACACTGAAGCTTTCTTT
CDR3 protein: CASSPRGDARIDTEAFF

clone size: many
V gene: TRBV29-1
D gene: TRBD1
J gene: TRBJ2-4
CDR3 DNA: TGCAGCGTTGAATTACAGGGGAAACTCATTCAGTACTTC
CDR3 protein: CSVELQGKLIQYF

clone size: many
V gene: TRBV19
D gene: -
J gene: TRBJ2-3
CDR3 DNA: TGTGCCAGTAGTATATCGGGGTCGACTTTTAGCACAGATACGCAGTATTTT
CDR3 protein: CASSISGSTFSTDTQYF

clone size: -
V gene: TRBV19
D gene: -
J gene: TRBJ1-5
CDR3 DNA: TGTGCCAGTAGTTGGTTAGGGGAAGATCAGCCCCAGCATTTT
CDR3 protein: CASSWLGEDQPQHF

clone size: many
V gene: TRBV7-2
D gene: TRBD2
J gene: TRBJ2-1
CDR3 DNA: TGTGCCAGCACCTTGACTAGCGGGAGTATTGAGCAGTTCTTC
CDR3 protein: CASTLTSGSIEQFF

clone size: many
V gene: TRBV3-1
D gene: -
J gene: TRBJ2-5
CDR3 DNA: TGTGCCAGCAGCCCACCTCTTGGGTGGGGGGAGACCCAGTACTTC
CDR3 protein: CASSPPLGWGETQYF

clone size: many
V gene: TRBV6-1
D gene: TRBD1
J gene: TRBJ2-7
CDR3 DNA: TGTGCCAGCACCGATACCCCGGGACAGGAGTACTTC
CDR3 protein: CASTDTPGQEYF

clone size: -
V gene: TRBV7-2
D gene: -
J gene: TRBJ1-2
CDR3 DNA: TGTGCCAGCAGCTTCATCGCTCGGCCCTATGGCTACACCTTC
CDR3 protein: CASSFIARPYGYTF

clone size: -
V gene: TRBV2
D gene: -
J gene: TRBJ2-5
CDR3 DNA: TGTGCCAGCAGCCAATTTACAGGGAAGCTGGAGACCCAGTACTTC
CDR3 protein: CASSQFTGKLETQYF

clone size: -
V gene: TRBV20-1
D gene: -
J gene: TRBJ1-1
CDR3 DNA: TGCAGTGCTAGGGATAGCCCGGGGGCTAAGAACACTGAAGCTTTCTTT
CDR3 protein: CSARDSPGAKNTEAFF

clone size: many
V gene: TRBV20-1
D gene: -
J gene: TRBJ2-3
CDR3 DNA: TGCAGTGCGCCCCGGACGACGGGATTTCAGTATTTT
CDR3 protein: CSAPRTTGFQYF

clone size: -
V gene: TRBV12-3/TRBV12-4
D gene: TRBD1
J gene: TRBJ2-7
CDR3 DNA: TGTGCCAGCAACAACGGACAGGATTTACCCTACGAGCAGTACTTC
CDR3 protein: CASNNGQDLPYEQYF

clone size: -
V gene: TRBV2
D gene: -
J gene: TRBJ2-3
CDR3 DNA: TGTGCCAGCAGTGAATCCTGGGCAGGTACGCAGTATTTT
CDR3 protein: CASSESWAGTQYF

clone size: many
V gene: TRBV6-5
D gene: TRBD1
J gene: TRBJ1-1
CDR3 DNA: TGTGCCAGCAGTCCCAGGGGACAGGCCAACACTGAAGCTTTCTTT
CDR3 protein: CASSPRGQANTEAFF

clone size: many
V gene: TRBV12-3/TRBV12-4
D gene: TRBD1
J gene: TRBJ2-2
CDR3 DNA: TGTGCCAGCACCCCGGGACAGGGAATGAACACCGGGGAGCTGTTTTTT
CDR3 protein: CASTPGQGMNTGELFF

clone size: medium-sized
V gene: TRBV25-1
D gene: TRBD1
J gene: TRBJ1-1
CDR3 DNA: TGTGCCAGCAGTGACGACAGGGCGACGGGCACTGAAGCTTTCTTT
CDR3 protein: CASSDDRATGTEAFF